The 16 T cell receptor beta chains presented below share a single source sample, sequenced in a study of T cells in Graves' hyperthyroidism and ophthalmopathy. TCR beta CDR3 sequences were amplified from RNA transcripts. Using the HTBI primer set, a first-round RT-PCR was run on the TCR CDR3. A single record per CDR3 protein comes from TCRdb applying MiXCR to the multiplex PCR reads. The sample records roughly 560,000 distinct CDR3 sequences, roughly 14% being singletons. Material for sequencing was blood. Every receptor here comes from a middle-aged woman with Graves' ophthalmopathy.

This clonotype was seen repeatedly, ten times or more. The V gene is TRBV2, the J gene TRBJ1-3, with 10 bases that match TRBD1. V lost 6 bases, J lost 2 bases, and 4 bases stayed unmatched. Germline CDR1 SNHLY, CDR2 FYNNEI. This CDR3 is 15 amino acids long. CDR3 sequence (DNA): TGTGCCAGCAGCGCAGGGACAGGGGCTGGAAACACCATATATTTT. Protein product: CASSAGTGAGNTIYF. Full variable domain (missing parts from reference TRBV2 and TRBJ1-3): EPEVTQTPSHQVTQMGQEVILRCVPISNHLYFYWYRQILGQKVEFLVSFYNNEISEKSEIFDDQFSVERPDGSNFTLKIRSTKLEDSAMYFCASSAGTGAGNTIYFGEGSWLTVV.

This clonotype was counted many times. The chain employs TRBV5-6 and TRBJ2-7; weak D call: TRBD1 (5 bases). The ends were cut back, 1 base at V and 5 bases at J, with 16 bases in the middle. The CDR3 has 15 amino acids. From germline, CDR1 is SGHDT and CDR2 YYEEEE. The CDR3 is CASSLKRRAGNEQYF. In nucleotides, the CDR3 is TGTGCCAGCAGCTTGAAACGCAGGGCAGGCAACGAGCAGTACTTC.

This clonotype came up many times. V usage is TRBV5-1 and J usage is TRBJ2-7, with D unclear. Trimming took 2 bases from V and 5 from J, leaving 14 bases between them. CDR3 length equals 14 residues. The germline gives CDR1 SGHRS, CDR2 YFSETQ. This CDR3 is CASSFRLPVDEQYF. CDR3 coding DNA: TGCGCCAGCAGCTTTAGACTCCCGGTTGACGAGCAGTACTTC.

This clonotype was observed many times. The chain joins TRBV6-2 or TRBV6-3 to TRBJ1-1; TRBD1 matches 7 bases. Germline V lookup: CDR1 MNHEY, CDR2 SVGEGT. J was trimmed by 5 bases and V by 8 bases; bases with no gene match: 8. The CDR3 has 13 residues. CDR3 residues: CASFRQGVTEAFF. CDR3 sequence (DNA): TGTGCCAGCTTCAGACAGGGTGTAACTGAAGCTTTCTTT.

This clonotype has only a few counts. The chain recombines TRBV24-1 with TRBJ2-7, with TRBD1 matching over 9 bases. V was pared by 9 bases and J by 0 bases, with 8 bases of the junction left unmatched. The CDR3 has 15 amino acids. Germline CDR1 KGHDR, CDR2 SFDVKD. Written as DNA, the CDR3 is TGTGCCACCTACCCGCAGGGACAGGGCTCCTACGAGCAGTACTTC. It yields the protein CATYPQGQGSYEQYF.

The genes are TRBV7-3 and TRBJ2-6; D not resolved. The V gene's germline CDR1 is SGHTA and CDR2 FQGTGA. The V end lost 8 bases, the J end lost 0 bases, and 8 bases lay between the germline ends. The CDR3 contains 14 residues. The CDR3 nucleotides are TGTGCCAGCGGGCCTAGCTCTGGGGCCAACGTCCTGACTTTC. The encoded protein is CASGPSSGANVLTF.

This clonotype was seen ten or more times. V usage is TRBV14 and J usage is TRBJ2-2, with D unresolved. V was cut by 4 bases and J by 5 bases, with 14 bases left in between. CDR1 is SGHDN and CDR2 is FVKESK in the germline V gene. CDR3 size: 15 residues. The chain's CDR3 is CASSPLALRTGELFF. The CDR3 region has the DNA TGTGCCAGCAGCCCCCTCGCTCTCAGGACCGGGGAGCTGTTTTTT.

This clonotype was picked up many times. This chain uses TRBV28 with TRBJ2-7; D is perhaps TRBD1 (5 bases). The germline V gene has CDR1 MDHEN and CDR2 SYDVKM. The CDR3 contains 13 residues. Trimming took off 4 bases at V and 6 bases at J, with 13 bases between the two ends. CDR3 loop: CASSSTGHPEQYF. The DNA of the CDR3 is TGTGCCAGCAGTTCAACAGGACATCCCGAGCAGTACTTC.

The CDR3 region has the DNA TGTGCCAGCAGTACCCTGCGGGGGTTGAACACTGAAGCTTTCTTT. Translation gives CASSTLRGLNTEAFF. The rearrangement links TRBV28 to TRBJ1-1; maybe TRBD1 (5 bases). The CDR3 length is 15 residues. Germline lookup yields CDR1 MDHEN and CDR2 SYDVKM. Trimming cost V 5 bases and J 0 bases, with 13 bases left between them.

The rearrangement links TRBV6-1 to TRBJ1-1, with 7 bases aligning to TRBD1. CDR3 length: 17 residues. V lost 7 bases to trimming and J lost 0 bases; unmatched junction nucleotides: 14. Germline V gene sequence: CDR1 MNHNS, CDR2 SASEGT. The CDR3 DNA follows: TGTGCCAGCACCGCGAGGGGGCTTGGATATTTGAACACTGAAGCTTTCTTT. Residues: CASTARGLGYLNTEAFF.

V is TRBV12-3 or TRBV12-4 and J is TRBJ1-6; perhaps TRBD1 as D (6 bases). Trimming stripped 5 bases from V and 8 bases from J, with 13 bases between. There are 14 residues in the CDR3. CDR3 in amino acids: CASSAQGGDSPLHF. As DNA, the CDR3 is TGTGCCAGCAGTGCACAGGGTGGCGATTCACCCCTCCACTTT.

V is TRBV28 and J is TRBJ2-5; D remains unclear. CDR3 length: 14 residues. V lost 5 bases, J lost 0 bases, and 10 bases lay in between. CDR1 MDHEN and CDR2 SYDVKM come from the germline V gene. CDR3 region: CASSPNRNQETQYF. The CDR3 DNA sequence: TGTGCCAGCAGTCCTAACCGGAACCAAGAGACCCAGTACTTC.

V and J are TRBV7-9 and TRBJ1-1, with D tentatively TRBD1 (5 bases). The V gene lost 1 base and the J gene lost 5 bases, with 14 bases spanning the gap. CDR3 length: 15 amino acids. Germline CDR1 reads SEHNR; CDR2 reads FQNEAQ (reference sequence). CDR3 coding DNA: TGTGCCAGCAGCTTAGTTGGGGCAGGGTGGACTGAAGCTTTCTTT. Translation: CASSLVGAGWTEAFF.

Only a few counts were recorded for this clonotype. The J gene is TRBJ2-4, the V gene TRBV3-1, with D hard to call. Per germline, CDR1 LGHDT and CDR2 YNNKEL (reference sequence). The V end lost 5 bases, the J end lost 0 bases, and 11 bases lay between the germline ends. The CDR3 has 15 amino acids. The CDR3 protein is CASSSTWLAKNIQYF. The CDR3 DNA sequence: TGTGCCAGCAGCTCTACTTGGTTAGCCAAAAACATTCAGTACTTC.

This clonotype was detected many times. V usage is TRBV20-1 and J usage is TRBJ1-1, with D possibly TRBD1 on 5 matching bases. Trimming removed 6 bases at V and 4 bases at J, with 15 bases between. The CDR3 is 13 amino acids. Germline V gene lookup returns CDR1 DFQATT and CDR2 SNEGSKA (reference sequence). Here the CDR3 DNA reads TGCAGTGCGTCGGGGGTGGTGGGCACTGAAGCTTTCTTT. Its protein product is CSASGVVGTEAFF.

The genes are TRBV27 and TRBJ2-7; 15 positions agree with TRBD2. V was pared by 5 bases and J by 4 bases, with 9 bases of the junction left unmatched. From germline, CDR1 is MNHEY and CDR2 SMNVEV (reference sequence). There are 17 residues in the CDR3. In DNA form, the CDR3 reads TGTGCCAGCAGTACCCGGACTAGCGGGGGGGCGGTATACGAGCAGTACTTC. Encoded protein: CASSTRTSGGAVYEQYF.